Listed below are T cell receptor beta chains from one sample, sequenced in a study of T cell responses to AZD1222 COVID-19 vaccine. The assay was immunoSEQ multiplex PCR, and TCRdb's table has in-frame clones only and misses some. Seen here are 100,000 to 120,000 clones, about 85% observed once, and the top ten hold about 3%. This specimen was peripheral blood, taken on day 0 of AZD1222 vaccination. Receptors originate from an adult in good health. Each CDR3 is given with its conserved first and last residue. D genes are given only for firm matches. Some rows have no size entry. The others give once, few or many, or a class for an expanded clone.

TRBJ1-2 | - | - | TRBV5-1 | TGCGCCAGCAGCTTGGAGGTCAACAGACCCTATGGCTACACCTTC | CASSLEVNRPYGYTF
TRBJ2-5 | - | TRBD1 | TRBV4-3 | TGCGCCAGCAGCCTCAACCCCGCAGGGGGTCGGGAGACCCAGTACTTC | CASSLNPAGGRETQYF
TRBJ1-2 | many | - | TRBV10-1 | TGCGCCAGCAGTGAGTCGGATGACAACGCCTATGGCTACACCTTC | CASSESDDNAYGYTF
TRBJ1-6 | once | TRBD1 | TRBV7-8 | TGTGCCAGCAGCTCCCCGAAGGGGACAGGGGGTTCACCCCTCCACTTT | CASSSPKGTGGSPLHF
TRBJ1-2 | - | TRBD1 | TRBV28 | TGTGCCAGCAGTTTAGAGCCCGGGACAGGCTATGGCTACACCTTC | CASSLEPGTGYGYTF
TRBJ1-5 | - | TRBD1 | TRBV7-2 | TGTGCCAGCAGCTCACAGCAGGGGGGCAATCAGCCCCAGCATTTT | CASSSQQGGNQPQHF
TRBJ2-7 | - | - | TRBV7-3 | TGTGCCAGCAGCGCTGCGGGGGCCATCTACGAGCAGTACTTC | CASSAAGAIYEQYF
TRBJ2-7 | - | - | TRBV7-9 | TGTGCCAGCAGCTTTACAGGTACCGACGAGCAGTACTTC | CASSFTGTDEQYF
TRBJ1-1 | - | - | TRBV27 | TGTGCCAGCAGTTCGTCGGACGCCTCAAAAGGAGCTTTCTTT | CASSSSDASKGAFF
TRBJ2-1 | - | - | TRBV29-1 | TGCAGCGTTGATATTAGCACCTGGTCCTACAATGAGCAGTTCTTC | CSVDISTWSYNEQFF
TRBJ1-4 | - | - | TRBV9 | TGTGCCAGCAGCGTAGCGGCCAGTCGTTATGAAAAACTGTTTTTT | CASSVAASRYEKLFF
TRBJ2-2 | once | TRBD1 | TRBV7-3 | TGTGCCAGCAGACCCGGACAGGCGGGCACCGGGGAGCTGTTTTTT | CASRPGQAGTGELFF
TRBJ1-2 | - | TRBD1 | TRBV5-1 | TGCGCCAGCAGCTTGGCCTTCCGGGACAGGCTTGATGGCTACACCTTC | CASSLAFRDRLDGYTF
TRBJ2-1 | once | - | TRBV19 | TGTGCCAGTAGTACCCGGACCTCGAACGGTAACAATGAGCAGTTCTTC | CASSTRTSNGNNEQFF
TRBJ1-6 | once | - | TRBV27 | TGTGCCAGCAGTTCGGGTTTGGGGGTTCGTTCACCCCTCCACTTT | CASSSGLGVRSPLHF
TRBJ1-2 | few | - | TRBV6-6 | TGTGCCAGCAGATTTAGTATGGACGGGGGAGGCTACACCTTC | CASRFSMDGGGYTF
TRBJ2-1 | - | - | TRBV15 | TGTGCCACCAGCCGAGACAGACATGAGCAGTTCTTC | CATSRDRHEQFF
TRBJ2-7 | - | - | TRBV19 | TGTGCCAGTAGTATCAGCCGGGACGGAACCTACGAGCAGTACTTC | CASSISRDGTYEQYF
TRBJ2-6 | - | - | TRBV5-6 | TGTGCCAGCAGCTTGTGGCACTCTGGGGCCAACGTCCTGACTTTC | CASSLWHSGANVLTF
TRBJ2-1 | - | - | TRBV20-1 | TGCAGTGCTAGTCTCCCCCCAAAGACAGTTACCTACAATGAGCAGTTCTTC | CSASLPPKTVTYNEQFF
TRBJ1-2 | - | - | TRBV28 | TGTGCCAGCAGCGACTTCTATGGCTACACCTTC | CASSDFYGYTF
TRBJ2-2 | - | TRBD1 | TRBV3-1/TRBV3-2 | TGTGCCAGCAGCCAAGAAGGACAGGGGATCACCGGGGAGCTGTTTTTT | CASSQEGQGITGELFF
TRBJ2-7 | - | TRBD2 | TRBV27 | TGTGCCAGCAGTTCCCTAGCGGGGGGGCCTCCCTACGAGCAGTACTTC | CASSSLAGGPPYEQYF
TRBJ2-1 | once | TRBD2 | TRBV3-1/TRBV3-2 | TGTGCCAGCAGCCAAAAGGTAGCGGGAGGGCCTGGGTCCAATTCCTACAATGAGCAGTTCTTC | CASSQKVAGGPGSNSYNEQFF
TRBJ1-4 | - | - | TRBV7-7 | TGTGCTAGCAGTAGATCAGGGACGAATGAAAAACTGTTTTTT | CASSRSGTNEKLFF
TRBJ2-5 | - | - | TRBV9 | TGTGCCAGCAGCGCGACCCAACAAGAGACCCAGTACTTC | CASSATQQETQYF
TRBJ1-5 | - | - | TRBV7-8 | TGTGCCAGCAGCCCCATTCTCCTCACTGGTGGCAATCAGCCCCAGCATTTT | CASSPILLTGGNQPQHF
TRBJ2-2 | - | - | TRBV19 | TGTGCCAGTAGTCATGAGGGGGGTAACACCGGGGAGCTGTTTTTT | CASSHEGGNTGELFF
TRBJ1-5 | - | - | TRBV7-8 | TGTGCCAGCAGCCGCCAGGCGCGAGGCAATCAGCCCCAGCATTTT | CASSRQARGNQPQHF
TRBJ1-2 | - | - | TRBV15 | TGTGCCACCAGCAGAGGGACGGGGGATACGCAGGTTTATGGCTACACCTTC | CATSRGTGDTQVYGYTF
TRBJ1-1 | - | - | TRBV7-2 | TGTGCCACCTCCGCAGGGAACACTGAAGCTTTCTTT | CATSAGNTEAFF
TRBJ1-1 | - | - | TRBV9 | TGTGCCAGCAGCATGAGCGGGGGCCACACTGAAGCTTTCTTT | CASSMSGGHTEAFF
TRBJ1-3 | - | - | TRBV9 | TGTGCCAGCAGCGTGGCTTCCGGGGGCCAAGGAAACACCATATATTTT | CASSVASGGQGNTIYF
TRBJ2-3 | - | - | TRBV6-4 | TGTGCCAGCAGTGACTCGTTAACTAGCACAGATACGCAGTATTTT | CASSDSLTSTDTQYF
TRBJ2-5 | - | TRBD2 | TRBV29-1 | TGCAGCGTTGAAGATCGGAAACTAGCGGCCCCAGAGACCCAGTACTTC | CSVEDRKLAAPETQYF
TRBJ1-5 | - | - | TRBV7-9 | TGTGCCAGCAGCCGTGGGGCTGACCTCAATCAGCCCCAGCATTTT | CASSRGADLNQPQHF
TRBJ2-3 | - | TRBD1 | TRBV9 | TGTGCCAGCAGTAGGACAGGTGAAGATACGCAGTATTTT | CASSRTGEDTQYF
TRBJ1-2 | - | - | TRBV18 | TGTGCCAGCTCACCAGGGAGAGAGGATGGCTACACCTTC | CASSPGREDGYTF
TRBJ2-2 | - | - | TRBV29-1 | TGCAGCGTTGAAGATCAAAGGTCAGGACAGGGAGGGTTAACCGGGGAGCTGTTTTTT | CSVEDQRSGQGGLTGELFF
TRBJ2-2 | - | TRBD1 | TRBV19 | TGTGCCAGTCGACAGGGGGCAACCGGGGAGCTGTTTTTT | CASRQGATGELFF
TRBJ2-3 | - | - | TRBV19 | TGTGCCAGTAGTATCACGCGGGACACAGATACGCAGTATTTT | CASSITRDTDTQYF
TRBJ1-1 | - | - | TRBV19 | TGTGCCAGTAGTATACTCACAGGAGAAGCTTTCTTT | CASSILTGEAFF
TRBJ2-7 | - | - | TRBV28 | TGTGCCAGCACTCAATCTGGGTCCTCCTACGAGCAGTACTTC | CASTQSGSSYEQYF
TRBJ1-5 | - | - | TRBV28 | TGTGCCAGCGTAGTTGGGTATCAGCCCCAGCATTTT | CASVVGYQPQHF
TRBJ2-7 | - | TRBD1 | TRBV30 | TGTGCCTGGAGTAAGGGGGCCGAGCAGTACTTC | CAWSKGAEQYF
TRBJ2-2 | - | - | TRBV6-1 | TGTGCCAGCAGTGAGGCCGGGGAGCTGTTTTTT | CASSEAGELFF
TRBJ1-1 | - | - | TRBV7-2 | TGTGCCAGCAGCTTAGCAGGGTTCGGCACTGAAGCTTTCTTT | CASSLAGFGTEAFF
TRBJ2-1 | - | - | TRBV28 | TGTGCCAGCAGTTCTTGGCCGCTCTACAATGAGCAGTTCTTC | CASSSWPLYNEQFF
TRBJ2-7 | few | TRBD1 | TRBV28 | TGTGCCAGCTGGGGTGGACAGGGGGCTAGCGAGCAGTACTTC | CASWGGQGASEQYF
TRBJ2-1 | - | - | TRBV28 | TGTGCCAGCAGTCCCTCCCGGGAAGACAATGAGCAGTTCTTC | CASSPSREDNEQFF
TRBJ2-1 | - | TRBD2 | TRBV3-1/TRBV3-2 | TGTGCCAGCAGCCAAGGAGCGGGAGAGTTCGATGAGCAGTTCTTC | CASSQGAGEFDEQFF
TRBJ1-1 | - | TRBD1 | TRBV4-3 | TGCGCCAGCAGCCAAGAAGAACAGGGGGCTCCTGAAGCTTTCTTT | CASSQEEQGAPEAFF
TRBJ2-3 | - | - | TRBV19 | TGTGCCAGTAGTATAGGAAGGGAGGCATATTTT | CASSIGREAYF